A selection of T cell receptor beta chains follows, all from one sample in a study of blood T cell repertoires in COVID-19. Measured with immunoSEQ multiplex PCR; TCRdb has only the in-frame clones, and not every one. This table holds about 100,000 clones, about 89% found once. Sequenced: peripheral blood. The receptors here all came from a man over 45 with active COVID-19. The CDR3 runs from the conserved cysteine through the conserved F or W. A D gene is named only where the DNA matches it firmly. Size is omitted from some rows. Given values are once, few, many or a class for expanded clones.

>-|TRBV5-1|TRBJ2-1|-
TGCGCCAGCAGCTCAGGGGAAACAGGTGTAATCCATGAGCAGTTCTTC
CASSSGETGVIHEQFF
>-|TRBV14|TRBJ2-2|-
TGTGCCAGCAGCCAAGAAGCCAGGACCGGGGAGCTGTTTTTT
CASSQEARTGELFF
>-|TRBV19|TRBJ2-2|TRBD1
TGTGCCAGTAGTATGCAGCCTCCAGGGGGCGTATCGCAACCCGGGGAGCTGTTTTTT
CASSMQPPGGVSQPGELFF
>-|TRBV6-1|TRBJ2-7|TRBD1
TGTGCCAGCAGTGAAGCTCTAGGGACAGGGGCCCCCTACGAGCAGTACTTC
CASSEALGTGAPYEQYF
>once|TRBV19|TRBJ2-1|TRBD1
TGTGCCAGTAGTTGGGGACAGGGGTCCTCCTACAATGAGCAGTTCTTC
CASSWGQGSSYNEQFF
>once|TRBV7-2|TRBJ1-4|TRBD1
TGTGCCAGCAGACAGGGGGCGAAAGAAAAACTGTTTTTT
CASRQGAKEKLFF
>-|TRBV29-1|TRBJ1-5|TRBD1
TGCAGCGTTGGACAGGGCGGCAATCAGCCCCAGCATTTT
CSVGQGGNQPQHF
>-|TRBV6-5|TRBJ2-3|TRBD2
TGTGCCAGCGGGCGGACTAGCGGGAGTTATACGCAGTATTTT
CASGRTSGSYTQYF
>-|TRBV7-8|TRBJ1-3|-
TGTGCCAGCAGCATTTTGGACTCCCGCTCTGGAAACACCATATATTTT
CASSILDSRSGNTIYF
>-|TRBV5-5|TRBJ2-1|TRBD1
TGTGCCAGCAGCGTGACAGGGGCAAATGAGCAGTTCTTC
CASSVTGANEQFF
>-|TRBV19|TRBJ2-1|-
TGTGCCAGTAGTATTCCCGGGAATGAGCAGTTCTTC
CASSIPGNEQFF
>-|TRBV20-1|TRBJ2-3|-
TGCAGTGCTAGTAGGTATGGAGACAGACTTCTCACAGATACGCAGTATTTT
CSASRYGDRLLTDTQYF
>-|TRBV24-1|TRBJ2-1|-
TGTGCCACCAGTGCTAACAGGGTACCGATCAATGAGCAGTTCTTC
CATSANRVPINEQFF
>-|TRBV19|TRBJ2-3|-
TGTGCCAGTAGTATAGGGCTAGTGGGAGCAGATACGCAGTATTTT
CASSIGLVGADTQYF
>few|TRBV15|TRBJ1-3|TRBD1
TGTGCCACCAGGCGGACAGGGGAGGCTGGAAACACCATATATTTT
CATRRTGEAGNTIYF
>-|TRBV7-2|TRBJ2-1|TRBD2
TGTGCCAGCAGCTTACATACCGGGACTATCGTTAATGAGCAGTTCTTC
CASSLHTGTIVNEQFF
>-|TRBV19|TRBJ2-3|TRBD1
TGTGCCAGTAGTATGGGACAGACTCGCACAGATACGCAGTATTTT
CASSMGQTRTDTQYF